What follows describes a single T cell receptor beta chain. The CDR3 sequence is 16 residues long. J lost 2 bases, V lost 6 bases, and 7 bases had no gene match. Germline CDR1 SNHLY, CDR2 FYNNEI. Sequenced by immunoSEQ multiplex PCR; TCRdb stores in-frame clones only, minus some. The table includes roughly 2.5 million clones, approximately 90% detected once. The sample originates from a study of shared clonotypes between healthy human individuals. The sample consisted of naive CD4+ T cells sorted from blood. The subset is: CD45RA+ positively selected. The rearrangement links TRBV2 to TRBJ2-3, with TRBD2 matching 11 bases. The TCR was taken from a man between 18 and 29 years old in good health. The CDR3 region has the DNA TGTGCCAGCAGACTAGCGGGAGCGGTCTACACAGATACGCAGTATTTT. Translation: CASRLAGAVYTDTQYF.